The 29 T cell receptor beta chains listed next were all sequenced from one sample in a study of blood T cell repertoires in COVID-19. TCRdb keeps only in-frame clones here, not all; method: immunoSEQ multiplex PCR. Here the sample spans tens of thousands of clones, 70% to 80% being singletons. The material sequenced was peripheral blood. The origin of the receptors is a man aged 55 to 69 with active or convalescent COVID-19.

CDR3 sequence: CASSRGDTQYF. In DNA, the CDR3 is TGTGCCAGCAGTCGGGGAGATACGCAGTATTTT. V is TRBV6-2 or TRBV6-3 and J is TRBJ2-3; D may be TRBD2 (5 bases). Germline assignment: CDR1 MNHEY and CDR2 SVGEGT. This CDR3 region has 11 residues. V was pared by 5 bases and J by 5 bases, with 5 bases between.

The chain links TRBV15 to TRBJ2-5, with 12 bases aligning to TRBD2. The CDR3 runs to 17 residues. Germline CDR1 and CDR2: LNHNV and YYDKDF (reference sequence). Trimming took 1 base from V and 3 from J; bases not matched to a gene: 6. CDR3 nucleotides: TGTGCCACCAGCAGAGGTCCGGCTAGCGGGGGGGAAGAGACCCAGTACTTC. It translates to CATSRGPASGGEETQYF.

The chain couples TRBV4-3 to TRBJ2-2, with a tentative D call TRBD2 (5 bases). Germline V CDR1 and CDR2: LGHNA, YSLEER. The CDR3 runs 17 residues. V shed 0 bases and J shed 5 bases, with 16 bases lying between them. The chain's CDR3 is CASSQDRPFSGTGELFF. DNA for the CDR3: TGCGCCAGCAGCCAAGATCGCCCGTTTTCGGGAACCGGGGAGCTGTTTTTT.

The rearrangement joins TRBV10-3 to TRBJ2-7, with 10 bases identical to TRBD1. CDR3 size: 14 residues. V shed 6 bases and J 5 bases; nucleotides not matched to a gene: 7. From germline, CDR1 is ENHRY and CDR2 SYGVKD. DNA of the CDR3: TGTGCCATCAGAGCGACAGGGGGCATGAACGAGCAGTACTTC. This translates into CAIRATGGMNEQYF.

The rearrangement uses TRBV9 and TRBJ2-1, with 7 bases that match TRBD2. The CDR3 length is 18 residues. Trimming took 0 bases from V and 0 from J; bases not matched to a gene: 9. CDR1 is SGDLS and CDR2 is YYNGEE in the germline V gene. As DNA, the CDR3 is TGTGCCAGCAGCGTAGTGGGAGGGCTTACGAGCTCCTACAATGAGCAGTTCTTC. The encoded protein is CASSVVGGLTSSYNEQFF.

CDR3 amino acids: CSVHPRRANTEAFF. The CDR3 coding sequence is TGCAGCGTTCACCCCCGCAGGGCGAACACTGAAGCTTTCTTT. V gene TRBV29-1 combines with J gene TRBJ1-1, with TRBD1 as a possible D gene (5 bases). This CDR3 is built from 14 residues. Trimming left V 5 bases short and J 1 base short, with 14 bases between. Per the germline V gene, CDR1 is SQVTM and CDR2 is ANQGSEA.

V usage is TRBV4-3 and J usage is TRBJ2-3; 9 nucleotides line up with TRBD1. V was pared by 1 base and J by 5 bases, with 1 base of the junction left unmatched. Per germline, CDR1 LGHNA and CDR2 YSLEER. The CDR3 runs 14 residues. The DNA of the CDR3 is TGCGCCAGCAGCCAAGGACAGGGGGAAGATACGCAGTATTTT. Translated: CASSQGQGEDTQYF.

V is TRBV5-4 and J is TRBJ2-7; D perhaps matches TRBD1 (5 bases). Germline V gives CDR1 SGHNT, CDR2 YYREEE (reference sequence). V gave up 0 bases and J gave up 4 bases, with 8 bases separating them. The CDR3 covers 13 residues. Here the CDR3 reads CASSLGRAYEQYF. CDR3 DNA: TGTGCCAGCAGCTTGGGCAGGGCATACGAGCAGTACTTC.

The count of this clone is one. The chain carries TRBV28 and TRBJ1-2; no clear D. Germline-derived CDR1 and CDR2 are MDHEN and SYDVKM. With 5 bases removed from V and 4 bases from J, the gap between germline ends came to 11 bases. The CDR3 runs 13 residues. The CDR3 spells CASSSQEGYGYTF. The CDR3, as DNA: TGTGCCAGCAGTAGCCAGGAAGGCTATGGCTACACCTTC.

The chain carries TRBV5-6 and TRBJ1-4; D gene ambiguous. CDR1 is SGHDT and CDR2 is YYEEEE in the germline V gene. V was shortened by 1 base and J by 4 bases, with 14 bases between the two germline ends. The CDR3 covers 16 residues. The CDR3, as DNA: TGTGCCAGCAGCTTGAGGCGGAAACTGCATAATGAAAAACTGTTTTTT. The encoded protein is CASSLRRKLHNEKLFF. Together with reference TRBV5-6 and TRBJ1-4, the CDR3 gives the full variable domain: DAGVTQSPTHLIKTRGQQVTLRCSPKSGHDTVSWYQQALGQGPQFIFQYYEEEERQRGNFPDRFSGHQFPNYSSELNVNALLLGDSALYLCASSLRRKLHNEKLFFGSGTQLSVL.

The chain combines TRBV28 with TRBJ2-1, with 12 nucleotides matching TRBD1. The CDR3 has 15 amino acids. In germline, CDR1 is MDHEN, CDR2 SYDVKM. Unmatched junction bases numbered 4, after V lost 2 bases and J lost 8 bases. The DNA for the CDR3 is TGTGCCAGCAGTTTAGGGACAGGGGGCCGGGATGAGCAGTTCTTC. Protein sequence: CASSLGTGGRDEQFF. The full variable domain, with the rest looked up from reference TRBV28 and TRBJ2-1, is DVKVTQSSRYLVKRTGEKVFLECVQDMDHENMFWYRQDPGLGLRLIYFSYDVKMKEKGDIPEGYSVSREKKERFSLILESASTNQTSMYLCASSLGTGGRDEQFFGPGTRLTVL.

This chain connects TRBV12-3 or TRBV12-4 to TRBJ1-5; 9 bases are shared with TRBD1. The CDR3 sequence is 13 residues long. V trimming: 5 bases; J trimming: 12 bases; junction bases outside the gene matches: 8. The CDR3 DNA reads TGTGCCAGCAGTATTAGGGACAGGGACTACCAGCATTTT. This translates into CASSIRDRDYQHF.

The chain employs TRBV5-6 and TRBJ1-3, with 9 bases that match TRBD1. Trimming cost V 4 bases and J 10 bases; bases outside gene matches: 15. CDR3 length: 16 residues. Germline V lookup: CDR1 SGHDT, CDR2 YYEEEE. The CDR3, as DNA: TGTGCCAGCAGCCCGCCCCGGGGACAGGGTGCGGGGACCATATATTTT. This sequence encodes CASSPPRGQGAGTIYF.

The rearrangement links TRBV4-1 to TRBJ2-3, with 8 bases fitting TRBD1. Germline V CDR1 and CDR2: MGHRA, YSYEKL. J was trimmed by 4 bases and V by 1 base; bases with no gene match: 10. This CDR3 region has 17 residues. CDR3 region: CASSQVRLGQGPDTQYF. CDR3 coding DNA: TGCGCCAGCAGCCAAGTCCGGCTTGGACAGGGCCCAGATACGCAGTATTTT.

V usage is TRBV7-8 and J usage is TRBJ2-1; tentative D call: TRBD2 (7 bases). From germline, CDR1 is SGHVS and CDR2 FQNEAQ. Trimming took off 6 bases at V and 9 bases at J, with 21 bases between the two ends. The CDR3 contains 15 residues. DNA of the CDR3: TGTGCCAGCAGTCGGGGGGCCTCTTTCCTGACTGAGCAGTTCTTC. This codes for CASSRGASFLTEQFF.

J is TRBJ2-2 and V is TRBV6-1; 8 bases are shared with TRBD2. CDR1 and CDR2 from the germline V gene are MNHNS and SASEGT. The CDR3 is 17 residues long. J was trimmed by 4 bases and V by 4 bases; bases with no gene match: 11. The CDR3 reads CASSGLPGLGGTGELFF. CDR3 DNA: TGTGCCAGCAGTGGTCTACCGGGACTAGGGGGCACCGGGGAGCTGTTTTTT.

V and J are TRBV7-2 and TRBJ1-3; D might be TRBD1 (6 bases). The CDR3 runs to 14 residues. The V end was cut by 5 bases, the J end by 8 bases, with 16 bases between. The germline V gene has CDR1 SGHTA and CDR2 FQGNSA. The CDR3 is CASSKNRAADTIYF. The DNA for the CDR3 is TGTGCCAGCAGCAAGAACAGGGCAGCGGACACCATATATTTT.

V gene TRBV4-3 combines with J gene TRBJ1-6, with no clear D. Trimming took off 1 base at V and 7 bases at J, with 11 bases between the two ends. CDR3 length equals 15 residues. CDR1 is LGHNA and CDR2 is YSLEER in the germline V gene. The DNA for the CDR3 is TGCGCCAGCAGCCAAGGTTTAGCATTGAATTCACCCCTCCACTTT. Amino acids: CASSQGLALNSPLHF.

V is TRBV7-2 and J is TRBJ1-5, with no clear D. Germline V gene data show CDR1 as SGHTA and CDR2 as FQGNSA. V shed 3 bases and J shed 0 bases, with 6 bases lying between them. The CDR3 has 14 residues. The CDR3 DNA reads as TGTGCCAGCAGCTTGTGGGCTAGCAATCAGCCCCAGCATTTT. This translates into CASSLWASNQPQHF.

The chain carries TRBV27 and TRBJ2-7; tentative D call: TRBD1 (6 bases). The CDR3 is made up of 15 amino acids. Germline CDR1 and CDR2: MNHEY and SMNVEV (reference sequence). Between the trimmed V and J ends, which lost 2 bases and 2 bases, there was a span of 13 bases. CDR3 sequence reads: CASSLIGTFPYEQYF. In DNA form, the CDR3 reads TGTGCCAGCAGTTTAATAGGGACATTCCCCTACGAGCAGTACTTC.

This chain links TRBV2 with TRBJ1-2, with 10 bases lining up with TRBD1. This CDR3 contains 15 residues. V was clipped by 7 bases and J by 2 bases; unmatched bases: 7. The germline gives CDR1 SNHLY, CDR2 FYNNEI. CDR3 loop: CASTPWGQGNYGYTF. The CDR3 DNA sequence: TGTGCCAGCACCCCTTGGGGACAGGGGAACTATGGCTACACCTTC.

V gene TRBV28 combines with J gene TRBJ1-1; D call uncertain. The CDR3 is made up of 14 amino acids. CDR1 is MDHEN, CDR2 SYDVKM, per germline. V was shortened by 1 base and J by 3 bases, with 9 bases between the two germline ends. CDR3 protein: CASSLSPSDTEAFF. The CDR3 nucleotides are TGTGCCAGCAGTTTATCTCCCTCAGACACTGAAGCTTTCTTT.

The V call is TRBV19, the J call TRBJ1-2; the match to TRBD1 covers 9 bases. The V and J ends lost 6 bases and 8 bases, in that order; junction bases with no gene match: 16. The germline gives CDR1 LNHDA, CDR2 SQIVND (reference sequence). CDR3 size: 16 residues. The CDR3 DNA follows: TGTGCCAGTAGCCCTAACCCCGGACAGGGGTTCGGAGGCTACACCTTC. Translation: CASSPNPGQGFGGYTF.

This chain links TRBV19 with TRBJ2-1, with 8 bases matching TRBD2. Germline CDR1 is LNHDA and CDR2 is SQIVND (reference sequence). With 5 bases clipped from V and 6 bases from J, the junction kept 6 bases outside the gene matches. The length of the CDR3 is 14 residues. In DNA form, the CDR3 reads TGTGCCAGTAGTTACGGGCGGGGGGTCAATGAGCAGTTCTTC. Translated: CASSYGRGVNEQFF. The full variable domain, completed using reference TRBV19 and TRBJ2-1, is DGGITQSPKYLFRKEGQNVTLSCEQNLNHDAMYWYRQDPGQGLRLIYYSQIVNDFQKGDIAEGYSVSREKKESFPLTVTSAQKNPTAFYLCASSYGRGVNEQFFGPGTRLTVL.

CDR3 amino acids: CASSLSLTGAYGYTF. The CDR3 nucleotides are TGTGCCAGCAGCTTAAGTTTAACAGGGGCCTATGGCTACACCTTC. The chain links TRBV7-8 to TRBJ1-2; 7 nucleotides agree with TRBD1. CDR3 length: 15 amino acids. The V and J ends lost 2 bases and 4 bases, in that order; junction bases with no gene match: 7. Per germline, CDR1 SGHVS and CDR2 FQNEAQ.

The CDR3 loop reads CASSQERGSPLHF. Written as DNA, the CDR3 is TGTGCCAGCAGCCAAGAAAGGGGTTCACCCCTCCACTTT. This chain links TRBV3-1 (or the pseudogene TRBV3-2) with TRBJ1-6; a possible D gene is TRBD1 (5 bases). Trimming took 0 bases from V and 9 from J, leaving 6 bases between them. The CDR3 sequence is 13 residues long. The V gene's germline CDR1 is LGHDT and CDR2 YNNKEL (reference sequence).

The chain joins TRBV24-1 to TRBJ2-1; 7 bases map to TRBD2. This CDR3 spans 16 amino acids. The J segment lost 2 bases and the V segment lost 4 bases, leaving 7 bases of the junction unmatched. The germline gives CDR1 KGHDR, CDR2 SFDVKD. Written as DNA, the CDR3 is TGTGCCACCAGTGACTCCAAGCGGGGCCCCTACAATGAGCAGTTCTTC. Amino acids: CATSDSKRGPYNEQFF.

The chain links TRBV5-4 to TRBJ2-7, with a possible D match to TRBD2 (7 bases). Trimming stripped 2 bases from V and 0 bases from J, with 9 bases between. The germline gives CDR1 SGHNT, CDR2 YYREEE (reference sequence). There are 14 residues in the CDR3. The CDR3 sequence is CASSFGGLSYEQYF. The CDR3 DNA follows: TGTGCCAGCAGCTTCGGGGGGCTCTCCTACGAGCAGTACTTC.

The chain joins TRBV2 to TRBJ2-1; 8 nucleotides agree with TRBD2. The CDR3 covers 19 residues. V was clipped by 5 bases and J by 4 bases; unmatched bases: 19. Germline V gene sequence: CDR1 SNHLY, CDR2 FYNNEI. CDR3 sequence (DNA): TGTGCCAGCAGTACGCCTCAGGTTGGAGCCGCGGGGGGTTACAATGAGCAGTTCTTC. Translation: CASSTPQVGAAGGYNEQFF.